The sequence of this TCR beta chain was determined in a study of blood T cells in healthy people across ages. With a J-beta primer mix and a sample-barcoded 5' primer, a second PCR ran 7 to 11 cycles. TCRdb recomputed calls from the 5' RACE reads with MiXCR, one row per CDR3 protein. The sample shows 380,000 or so distinct CDR3 sequences, 52% of them seen only once. The CDR3 runs to 14 residues. The germline CDR1 and CDR2 sequences are DFQATT and SNEGSKA (reference sequence). V was pared by 6 bases and J by 0 bases, with 12 bases between. Each donor gave roughly 10 milliliters of peripheral blood. The chain combines TRBV20-1 with TRBJ2-4, with a weak D call TRBD2 (5 bases). Sequenced input: blood. The origin of this receptor is a man aged 55 to 70 in good health. CDR3 loop: CSARPGIAKNIQYF. The CDR3 nucleotides read TGCAGTGCCAGGCCCGGGATAGCCAAAAACATTCAGTACTTC.